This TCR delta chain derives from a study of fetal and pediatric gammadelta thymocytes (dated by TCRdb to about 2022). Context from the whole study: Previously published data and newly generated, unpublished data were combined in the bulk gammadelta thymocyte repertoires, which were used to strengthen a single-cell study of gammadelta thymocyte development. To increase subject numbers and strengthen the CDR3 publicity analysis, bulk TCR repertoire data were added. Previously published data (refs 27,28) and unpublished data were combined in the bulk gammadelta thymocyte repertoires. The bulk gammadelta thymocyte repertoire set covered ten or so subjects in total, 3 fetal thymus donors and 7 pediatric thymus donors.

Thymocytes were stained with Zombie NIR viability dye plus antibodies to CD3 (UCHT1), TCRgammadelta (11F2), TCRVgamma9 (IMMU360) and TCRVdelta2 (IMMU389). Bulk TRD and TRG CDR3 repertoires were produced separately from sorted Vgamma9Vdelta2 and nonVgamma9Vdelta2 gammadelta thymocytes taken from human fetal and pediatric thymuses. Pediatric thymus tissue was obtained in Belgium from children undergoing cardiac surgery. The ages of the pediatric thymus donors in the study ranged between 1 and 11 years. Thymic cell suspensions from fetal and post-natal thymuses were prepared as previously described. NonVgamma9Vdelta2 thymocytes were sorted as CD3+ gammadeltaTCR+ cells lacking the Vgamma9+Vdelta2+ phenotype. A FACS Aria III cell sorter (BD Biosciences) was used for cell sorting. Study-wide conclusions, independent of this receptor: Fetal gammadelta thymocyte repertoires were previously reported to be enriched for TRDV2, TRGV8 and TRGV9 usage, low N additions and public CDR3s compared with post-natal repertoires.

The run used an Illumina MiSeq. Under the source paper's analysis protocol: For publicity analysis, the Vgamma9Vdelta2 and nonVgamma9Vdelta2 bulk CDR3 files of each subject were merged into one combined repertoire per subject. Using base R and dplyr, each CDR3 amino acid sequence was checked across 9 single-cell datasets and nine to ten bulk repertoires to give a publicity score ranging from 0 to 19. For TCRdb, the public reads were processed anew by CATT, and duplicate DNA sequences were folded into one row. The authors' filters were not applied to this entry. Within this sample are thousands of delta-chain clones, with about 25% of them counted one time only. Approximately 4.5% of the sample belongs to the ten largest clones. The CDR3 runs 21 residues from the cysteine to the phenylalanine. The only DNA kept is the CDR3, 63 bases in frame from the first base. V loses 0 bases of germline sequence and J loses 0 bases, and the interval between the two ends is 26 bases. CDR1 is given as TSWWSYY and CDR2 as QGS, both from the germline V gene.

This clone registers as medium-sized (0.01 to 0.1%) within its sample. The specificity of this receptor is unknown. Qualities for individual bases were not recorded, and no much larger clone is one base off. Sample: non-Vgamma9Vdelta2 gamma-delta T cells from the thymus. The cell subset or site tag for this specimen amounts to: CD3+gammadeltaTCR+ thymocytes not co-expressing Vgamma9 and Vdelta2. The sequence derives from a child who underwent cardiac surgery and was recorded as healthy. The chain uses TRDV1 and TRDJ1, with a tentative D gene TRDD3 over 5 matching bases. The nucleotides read TGTGCTCTTGGGGAACTACGGTCTCACGAGACGGATAGGGTGTACACCGATAAACTCATCTTT. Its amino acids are CALGELRSHETDRVYTDKLIF.